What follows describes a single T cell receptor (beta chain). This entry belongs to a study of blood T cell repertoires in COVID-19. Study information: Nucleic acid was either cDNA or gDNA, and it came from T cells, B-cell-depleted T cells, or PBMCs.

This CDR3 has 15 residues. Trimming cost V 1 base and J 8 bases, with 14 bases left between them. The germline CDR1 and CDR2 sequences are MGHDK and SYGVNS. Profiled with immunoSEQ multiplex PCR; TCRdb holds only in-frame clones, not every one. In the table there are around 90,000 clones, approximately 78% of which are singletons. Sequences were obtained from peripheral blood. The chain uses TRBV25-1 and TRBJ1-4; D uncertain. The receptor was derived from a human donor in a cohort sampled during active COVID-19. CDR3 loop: CASSEWGVNGEKLFF. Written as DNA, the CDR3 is TGTGCCAGCAGTGAATGGGGAGTAAACGGCGAAAAACTGTTTTTT. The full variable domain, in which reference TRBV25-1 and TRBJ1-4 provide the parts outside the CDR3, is EADIYQTPRYLVIGTGKKITLECSQTMGHDKMYWYQQDPGMELHLIHYSYGVNSTEKGDLSSESTVSRIRTEHFPLTLESARPSHTSQYLCASSEWGVNGEKLFFGSGTQLSVL.